What follows are 28 T cell receptor beta chains derived from one specimen sequenced in a study of T cell changes during pregnancy in multiple sclerosis. Here immunoSEQ multiplex PCR was the method, and the copy in TCRdb shows in-frame clones only, minus some. The sample has tens of thousands of clones, about 90% seen once. The input for sequencing was CD4+ T cells from peripheral blood mononuclear cells, taken after pregnancy. The receptors originated from a female donor in good health, enrolled as a control in a pregnancy study.

The chain links TRBV30 to TRBJ1-2; 10 nucleotides line up with TRBD1. The CDR3 totals 16 residues. J gave up 2 bases and V 0 bases, and 6 bases lay outside the gene matches. Per the germline V gene, CDR1 is GTSNPN and CDR2 is SVGIG (reference sequence). The CDR3 is CAWSVPRTGGNYGYTF. The CDR3 DNA reads TGTGCCTGGAGTGTTCCCCGGACAGGGGGGAACTATGGCTACACCTTC.

V usage is TRBV19 and J usage is TRBJ2-1, with 13 bases identical to TRBD2. V was pared by 8 bases and J by 8 bases, with 3 bases of the junction left unmatched. CDR3 length equals 13 residues. The germline V gene encodes CDR1 LNHDA and CDR2 SQIVND (reference sequence). CDR3 bases: TGTGCCAGTTCCGGGACTAGCGGGGATGAGCAGTTCTTC. It codes for CASSGTSGDEQFF. Supplemented by reference TRBV19 and TRBJ2-1, the full variable domain reads DGGITQSPKYLFRKEGQNVTLSCEQNLNHDAMYWYRQDPGQGLRLIYYSQIVNDFQKGDIAEGYSVSREKKESFPLTVTSAQKNPTAFYLCASSGTSGDEQFFGPGTRLTVL.

The chain employs TRBV19 and TRBJ2-1; TRBD2 agrees at 7 bases. V lost 7 bases and J lost 6; bases outside the gene matches: 9. The length of the CDR3 is 14 residues. Germline CDR1 and CDR2: LNHDA and SQIVND (reference sequence). The CDR3 spells CASNRRLAGNEQFF. CDR3 nucleotide sequence: TGTGCCAGTAATCGGAGACTAGCTGGCAATGAGCAGTTCTTC.

This chain joins TRBV6-6 and TRBJ1-3; D perhaps matches TRBD1 (6 bases). Germline V gene sequence: CDR1 MNHNY, CDR2 SVGAGI (reference sequence). The CDR3 totals 15 residues. Trimming took 4 bases from V and 0 from J, leaving 10 bases between them. CDR3 protein: CASSSLQGSGNTIYF. CDR3 nucleotide sequence: TGTGCCAGCAGTTCACTACAGGGCTCTGGAAACACCATATATTTT.

V gene TRBV6-1 combines with J gene TRBJ1-5; possible D gene TRBD1, 6 bases. The V end was cut by 7 bases, the J end by 0 bases, with 13 bases between. The germline CDR1 and CDR2 sequences are MNHNS and SASEGT. The CDR3 consists of 15 residues. CDR3 nucleotide sequence: TGTGCCAGCAAAATCGGACAGAATAGCAATCAGCCCCAGCATTTT. Protein: CASKIGQNSNQPQHF.

The chain is built from TRBV4-1 and TRBJ1-4; no firm D call. Looked up from germline, CDR1 is MGHRA and CDR2 is YSYEKL. Trimming cost V 2 bases and J 2 bases, with 6 bases left between them. This CDR3 region has 14 residues. Here the CDR3 reads CASSQKRTNEKLFF. The CDR3 coding sequence is TGCGCCAGCAGCCAAAAACGGACTAATGAAAAACTGTTTTTT.

Comments on this clone: Different DNA sequences within this sample yield the same CDR3. The rearrangement links TRBV18 to TRBJ1-2, with unresolved D. Germline CDR1 is KGHSH and CDR2 is LQKENI. The CDR3 runs 13 residues. V was cut by 2 bases and J by 7 bases, with 11 bases left in between. CDR3 nucleotides: TGTGCCAGCTCACCAGGCCAGGCTGCTGGCTACACCTTC. Its protein product is CASSPGQAAGYTF.

The chain recombines TRBV4-1 with TRBJ2-3; 10 positions agree with TRBD2. This CDR3 is 15 amino acids long. CDR1 MGHRA and CDR2 YSYEKL come from the germline V gene. V lost 4 bases, J lost 6 bases, and 7 bases stayed unmatched. CDR3 amino acids: CASSPLAGVRDTQYF. The CDR3 region has the DNA TGCGCCAGCAGCCCTCTAGCGGGGGTTAGGGATACGCAGTATTTT.

This clone was counted a single time. This sequence joins TRBV9 and TRBJ2-7; a weak D match, TRBD1 (5 bases). The CDR3 is 13 amino acids. CDR1 and CDR2 (germline): SGDLS, YYNGEE. Trimming shortened V by 1 base and J by 5 bases, and 10 bases separated the two germline ends. In nucleotides, the CDR3 is TGTGCCAGCAGCGTAACAGGTAACGACGAGCAGTACTTC. It codes for CASSVTGNDEQYF.

The CDR3 nucleotides read TGCGCCAGCAGAGTGTCGCCACGGGGTAATTCACCCCTCCACTTT. It is translated as CASRVSPRGNSPLHF. This sequence joins TRBV5-1 and TRBJ1-6; D is undetermined. V was clipped by 5 bases and J by 6 bases, with 15 bases between them. The germline gives CDR1 SGHRS, CDR2 YFSETQ. This CDR3 is 15 amino acids long. Looking up the rest from reference TRBV5-1 and TRBJ1-6 gives the full variable domain: KAGVTQTPRYLIKTRGQQVTLSCSPISGHRSVSWYQQTPGQGLQFLFEYFSETQRNKGNFPGRFSGRQFSNSRSEMNVSTLELGDSALYLCASRVSPRGNSPLHFGNGTRLTVT.

The genes are TRBV5-4 and TRBJ2-4, with 7 bases fitting TRBD1. Germline loops: CDR1 SGHNT, CDR2 YYREEE (reference sequence). The V segment lost 2 bases and the J segment 6 bases; nucleotides outside the gene matches: 2. The CDR3 covers 13 residues. The CDR3: CASSFRQGNIQYF. The CDR3 nucleotides are TGTGCCAGCAGCTTTAGACAGGGAAACATTCAGTACTTC.

The chain joins TRBV7-6 to TRBJ2-7; TRBD1 is a possible D gene (6 bases). CDR1 SGHVS and CDR2 FNYEAQ come from the germline V gene. Trimming took off 5 bases at V and 1 base at J, with 12 bases between the two ends. The CDR3 contains 14 residues. The CDR3 coding sequence is TGTGCCAGCAGCGCTACAGGGCCGTCCTACGAGCAGTACTTC. Translated, it gives CASSATGPSYEQYF.

CDR3 residues: CASSPLRMDSGNTIYF. DNA of the CDR3: TGTGCCAGCTCACCATTGAGGATGGACTCTGGAAACACCATATATTTT. This chain uses TRBV18 with TRBJ1-3; D gene ambiguous. This CDR3 is 16 amino acids long. From germline, CDR1 is KGHSH and CDR2 LQKENI. Deletions cut 2 bases from V and 0 bases from J, with 11 bases between.

About this clone: One junction end disagrees with the germline gene, perhaps due to a read error. The V gene is TRBV7-7, the J gene TRBJ2-1; D might be TRBD1 (6 bases). The length of the CDR3 is 15 residues. Germline CDR1 and CDR2: SSHAT and FNYEAQ (reference sequence). The CDR3 DNA reads TGTGCTAGCAGCTTAGAAGGGGGTCTCTACAATGAGCAGTTCTTC. The encoded protein is CASSLEGGLYNEQFF. Full variable domain (rest looked up from reference TRBV7-7 and TRBJ2-1): GAGVSQSPRYKVTKRGQDVTLRCDPISSHATLYWYQQALGQGPEFLTYFNYEAQPDKSGLPSDRFSAERPEGSISTLTIQRTEQRDSAMYRCASSLEGGLYNEQFFGPGTRLTVL.

The genes are TRBV18 and TRBJ1-5; D gene unclear. Trimming took 2 bases from V and 6 from J, leaving 11 bases between them. Germline CDR1 reads KGHSH; CDR2 reads LQKENI. The length of the CDR3 is 14 residues. This chain's CDR3 is CASSPALAGQPQHF. Here the CDR3 DNA reads TGTGCCAGCTCACCAGCGCTTGCAGGTCAGCCCCAGCATTTT. Using reference TRBV18 and TRBJ1-5 for the parts outside the CDR3, the full variable domain is NAGVMQNPRHLVRRRGQEARLRCSPMKGHSHVYWYRQLPEEGLKFMVYLQKENIIDESGMPKERFSAEFPKEGPSILRIQQVVRGDSAAYFCASSPALAGQPQHFGDGTRLSIL.

The chain carries TRBV15 and TRBJ1-2, with TRBD1 as a possible D gene (6 bases). CDR1 and CDR2 (germline): LNHNV, YYDKDF (reference sequence). V lost 5 bases to trimming and J lost 0 bases, with 13 bases between them. The CDR3 is 15 residues long. The CDR3 sequence is CATSETGLTNYGYTF. The CDR3 bases are TGTGCCACCAGCGAGACAGGTTTAACTAACTATGGCTACACCTTC.

The CDR3 DNA is TGTGCCAGTAAATCTGATGACAGAACCAACACTGAAGCTTTCTTT. Its protein is CASKSDDRTNTEAFF. The chain carries TRBV19 and TRBJ1-1; D might be TRBD1 (5 bases). The CDR3 has 15 amino acids. V was trimmed by 7 bases and J by 2 bases, leaving 17 bases between them. The germline V gene encodes CDR1 LNHDA and CDR2 SQIVND (reference sequence).

V gene TRBV25-1 combines with J gene TRBJ1-2, with a tentative D call TRBD1 (6 bases). Germline V lookup: CDR1 MGHDK, CDR2 SYGVNS. CDR3 size: 11 residues. Between the trimmed V and J ends, which lost 8 bases and 6 bases, there was a span of 10 bases. Here the CDR3 reads CASARGNGYTF. The CDR3 DNA reads as TGTGCCAGCGCGAGGGGGAATGGCTACACCTTC.

J is TRBJ2-1 and V is TRBV20-1; 7 bases map to TRBD1. CDR3 length equals 11 residues. Germline loops: CDR1 DFQATT, CDR2 SNEGSKA (reference sequence). V lost 5 bases, J lost 15 bases, and 10 bases stayed unmatched. CDR3 DNA sequence: TGCAGTGCTGGGATTGGACAGGCGCCGTTCTTC. Its translation: CSAGIGQAPFF.

The chain employs TRBV18 and TRBJ1-2, with 11 bases matching TRBD1. V gave up 3 bases and J gave up 4 bases; unmatched junction bases: 4. The V gene's germline CDR1 is KGHSH and CDR2 LQKENI. The CDR3 covers 15 residues. CDR3 residues: CASSPSGTGGYGYTF. The CDR3 DNA is TGTGCCAGCTCACCCTCCGGGACAGGGGGCTATGGCTACACCTTC.

The chain uses TRBV6-6 and TRBJ1-1, with 9 bases identical to TRBD1. This CDR3 comprises 15 residues. J gave up 4 bases and V 5 bases, and 8 bases lay outside the gene matches. Germline-derived CDR1 and CDR2 are MNHNY and SVGAGI (reference sequence). DNA of the CDR3: TGTGCCAGCAGTACCCTGAACAGGGGGCCCACTGAAGCTTTCTTT. This codes for CASSTLNRGPTEAFF.

This sequence joins TRBV9 and TRBJ2-1, with a tentative D call TRBD1 (5 bases). V was cut by 4 bases and J by 6 bases, with 8 bases left in between. CDR3 length equals 12 residues. CDR1 SGDLS and CDR2 YYNGEE come from the germline V gene. The CDR3 DNA sequence: TGTGCCAGCAGCCCTCAGGGCAATGAGCAGTTCTTC. Its translation: CASSPQGNEQFF.

The V call is TRBV21-1, the J call TRBJ1-6; the table's D call TRBD1 went unverified against the DNA. TRBV21-1 is a known pseudogene. CDR3 length: 19 amino acids. The CDR3 protein is CASSKASRKPGTVNSPLHF. The CDR3 nucleotides are TGTGCCAGCAGCAAAGCCTCACGAAAACCCGGGACAGTTAATTCACCCCTCCACTTT.

The V gene is TRBV4-3, the J gene TRBJ1-5; no definite D call. The germline V gene encodes CDR1 LGHNA and CDR2 YSLEER. V was cut by 0 bases and J by 3 bases, with 12 bases left in between. The CDR3 totals 16 residues. The CDR3 reads CASSQEARLHNQPQHF. The DNA of the CDR3 is TGCGCCAGCAGCCAAGAAGCTCGACTGCACAATCAGCCCCAGCATTTT.

The chain uses TRBV6-1 and TRBJ1-5; 9 positions agree with TRBD1. Germline loops: CDR1 MNHNS, CDR2 SASEGT. The V and J ends lost 5 bases and 7 bases, in that order; junction bases with no gene match: 6. This CDR3 contains 14 residues. The CDR3: CASSLGQGNQPQHF. The CDR3 nucleotides are TGTGCCAGCAGTCTGGGACAGGGTAACCAGCCCCAGCATTTT.

The rearrangement joins TRBV5-6 to TRBJ2-5; 8 bases are shared with TRBD1. The DNA end is a closer match to TRBJ2-7, so the J assignment may be wrong. The CDR3 totals 14 residues. Germline lookup yields CDR1 SGHDT and CDR2 YYEEEE. CDR3 nucleotides: TGTGCCAGCAGCTTGGCAGGGGGCGGATACGAGCAGTACTTC. This sequence encodes CASSLAGGGYEQYF.

The genes are TRBV19 and TRBJ1-1; no clear D gene. CDR1 is LNHDA and CDR2 is SQIVND in the germline V gene (reference sequence). Trimming took off 11 bases at V and 0 bases at J, with 13 bases between the two ends. CDR3 length equals 13 residues. The CDR3 DNA follows: TGTGCCGGGTCCCGACTGTTGAACACTGAAGCTTTCTTT. Protein sequence: CAGSRLLNTEAFF. The whole variable domain, filled in from reference TRBV19 and TRBJ1-1, reads DGGITQSPKYLFRKEGQNVTLSCEQNLNHDAMYWYRQDPGQGLRLIYYSQIVNDFQKGDIAEGYSVSREKKESFPLTVTSAQKNPTAFYLCAGSRLLNTEAFFGQGTRLTVV.

This chain joins TRBV4-3 and TRBJ2-1; TRBD2 matches 8 bases. V dropped 4 bases and J dropped 7; count of bases not matched to a gene: 15. Per the germline V gene, CDR1 is LGHNA and CDR2 is YSLEER. The CDR3 extends over 17 amino acids. The DNA for the CDR3 is TGCGCCAGCAGCCGCACGATTAGCGGGGTAGGGGGAAATGAGCAGTTCTTC. This codes for CASSRTISGVGGNEQFF.